This T cell receptor (beta chain) comes out of a study of T cells in localized non-small cell lung cancer. Points from the study as a whole: Median detection of top 100 tumor clones in adjacent lung was under 75 clones. Clonality of T cells reached its maximum in uninvolved adjacent lung, surpassing tumor.

The data were produced by immunoSEQ multiplex PCR, yet TCRdb's version contains in-frame clones alone and is incomplete. This table has about 82,000 clones, around 81% appearing once. This CDR3 region has 13 residues. V lost 6 bases and J lost 5, with 13 bases in between. The germline gives CDR1 MDHEN, CDR2 SYDVKM. Regarding this clone: No antigen is known for it.

Sequencing was performed on PBMCs, taken before any cancer treatment. The rearrangement joins TRBV28 to TRBJ1-2; no definite D call. This TCR came from a man aged 40 to 69 with stage II squamous cell lung carcinoma. The CDR3 DNA reads TGTGCCAGCAGCCGCGGGATGTCTTATGGCTACACCTTC. Translating it yields CASSRGMSYGYTF.